The entry below gives a single TCR beta chain sequence along with its context. This sample was included in a study of glioma-infiltrating T cells after dendritic cell vaccination. Time point in this sample: after dendritic cell vaccination, including at tumor progression/relapse. V trimming: 3 bases; J trimming: 6 bases; junction bases outside the gene matches: 10. Germline loops: CDR1 SGHTA, CDR2 FQGNSA. This CDR3 is 16 amino acids long. Profiling relied on immunoSEQ multiplex PCR, and the TCRdb table lists in-frame clones only, not all of them. This table holds about 50,000 clones, 89% found once. The sample here was blood, taken after dendritic cell vaccination. This sequence originates from a human donor with glioblastoma. V gene TRBV7-2 combines with J gene TRBJ2-2, with TRBD2 matching over 7 bases. The CDR3 loop is CASSFLAGVPPGELFF. The CDR3 nucleotides read TGTGCCAGCAGCTTCTTGGCGGGAGTCCCCCCCGGGGAGCTGTTTTTT.